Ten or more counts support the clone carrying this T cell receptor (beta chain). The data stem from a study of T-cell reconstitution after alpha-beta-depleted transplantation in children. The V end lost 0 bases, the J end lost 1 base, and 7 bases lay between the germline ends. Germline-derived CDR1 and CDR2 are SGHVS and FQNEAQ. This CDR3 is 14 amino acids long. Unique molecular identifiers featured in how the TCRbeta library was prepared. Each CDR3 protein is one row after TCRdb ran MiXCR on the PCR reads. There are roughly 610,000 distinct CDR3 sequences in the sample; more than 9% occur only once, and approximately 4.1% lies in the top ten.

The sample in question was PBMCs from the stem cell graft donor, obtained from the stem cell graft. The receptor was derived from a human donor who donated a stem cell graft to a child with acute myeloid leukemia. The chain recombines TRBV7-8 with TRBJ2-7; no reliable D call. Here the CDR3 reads CASSLAVTSYEQYF. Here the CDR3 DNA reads TGTGCCAGCAGCTTAGCAGTTACGTCCTACGAGCAGTACTTC. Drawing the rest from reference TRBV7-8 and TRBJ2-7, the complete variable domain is GAGVSQSPRYKVAKRGQDVALRCDPISGHVSLFWYQQALGQGPEFLTYFQNEAQLDKSGLPSDRFFAERPEGSVSTLKIQRTQQEDSAVYLCASSLAVTSYEQYFGPGTRLTVT.